Listed below are T cell receptor beta chains from one sample, sequenced in a study of early T cells in non-severe SARS-CoV-2 infection. MiXCR, applied by TCRdb to the 5' RACE reads, yields one record per CDR3 protein. This repertoire shows about 48,000 distinct CDR3 sequences, around 5.6% found once; its top ten account for around 4.1%. The sample was whole blood. These receptors originate from an adult who was a healthcare worker with PCR-confirmed SARS-CoV-2 infection or an uninfected control (not recorded which). Both conserved end residues are trimmed from each CDR3.

j_call v_call cdr3_aa
TRBJ2-2 TRBV5-1 ASTPHTSGGTGFAGELF
TRBJ1-1 TRBV7-2 ASSYFATEAF
TRBJ2-1 TRBV15 ATSRRLDNEQF
TRBJ2-5 TRBV29-1 SVEGLAGVETQY
TRBJ2-7 TRBV20-1 SAHRGAGGPLMYEQY
TRBJ2-1 TRBV6-5 ASSLSGLEYNEQF
TRBJ1-5 TRBV20-1 SVHTGAGRDQPQH
TRBJ2-7 TRBV20-1 SALSDSYEQY
TRBJ2-2 TRBV7-9 ASSYTGGRTGELF
TRBJ1-1 TRBV7-9 ASSLDMNTEAF
TRBJ2-2 TRBV7-2 ASSFPPGGRNTGELF
TRBJ2-7 TRBV6-6 ASSYSRQGPMGEQY
TRBJ2-5 TRBV20-1 SLVGGRGTWETQY
TRBJ1-2 TRBV5-1 ASSSQDLNYGYT
TRBJ2-7 TRBV19 ASSPTESSYEQY
TRBJ1-5 TRBV29-1 SVLPGSNQPQH